This TCR beta chain was identified during a study of shared clonotypes between healthy human individuals. Study-level results: An anticipated effect of sequencing depth on clonotype sharing among donors was recognized. Represented diversity, genetic and exposure-history alike, was limited by few donors. A reduction in generation probabilities was seen for non-shared clonotypes relative to those shared by all four donors.

The V segment lost 0 bases and the J segment 0 bases; nucleotides outside the gene matches: 10. The CDR3 length is 18 residues. Germline V gene data show CDR1 as SGDLS and CDR2 as YYNGEE. In regard to this clone: What it binds is not known.

Produced via immunoSEQ multiplex PCR; TCRdb's table is partial and in-frame only. Of more than 1 million clones in the sample, around 78% are singletons; the top ten hold approximately 0.5%. This rearrangement joins TRBV9 to TRBJ2-7; 9 bases map to TRBD2. The sequencing sample was made of memory CD4+ T cells from PBMCs. The subset was: CD45RA-negative fraction. This clonotype originated in a man between 18 and 29 years old in good health. Some clones in this sample may be carry-over from other donors' samples. The CDR3 protein is CASSVGISGSGLSYEQYF. CDR3 nucleotide sequence: TGTGCCAGCAGCGTAGGTATTAGCGGGAGTGGGCTCTCCTACGAGCAGTACTTC.